This TCR beta chain originates from a study of blood T cell repertoires in COVID-19 (dated by TCRdb to 2020 to 2022). Regarding the study in general: Samples covering the acute and convalescent phases of COVID-19 were provided by collaborators in the United States, Italy and Spain. The prospective study material was composed of cDNA or gDNA derived from T cells, B-cell-depleted T cells, or PBMCs. Deeply sampled blood TCRbeta repertoires from subjects exposed to, actively infected with, or recovered from COVID-19 were included in the dataset. The repertoires were released in a freely available public database intended as a resource for research on the immune response to SARS-CoV-2. The samples were drawn from two sources: the first 160 participants of the ongoing ImmuneRACE study, and 1,200 or so subjects contributed by 6 global collaborators. Sample metadata almost always included a de-identified subject ID, COVID-19 status, age in years and sex. Where available, HLA class I and class II types were taken from metadata supplied by the sample provider and were not determined by assay-based typing.

The immunoSEQ Assay, a bias-controlled multiplex PCR, was used to amplify TCRbeta CDR3 regions from genomic DNA. In the paper's pipeline: The number of nucleated cells in each sample was estimated by amplification of reference gene primers within the assay. To quantify the absolute abundance of each unique TCRbeta CDR3 rearrangement, sequence reads were collapsed and filtered. For each sample, productive Simpson clonality was calculated by taking the square root of Simpson's diversity index across productive rearrangements. The source is immuneACCESS, and TCRdb retained only in-frame sequences with V and J called. Part of the clones is not carried over; for the studies checked, unresolved V genes explain less than half of this, and the remainder is unexplained. V and J calls and clone size are those listed in that table; D and trimming were worked out from the DNA. This sample is represented by fewer than 45,000 clones; about 80% of them were singletons. 11% to 15% of the sample comes from the top ten.

As to this clone: What this receptor recognizes is not known. Base-call qualities are not available, and no considerably larger clone is one nucleotide away.

General findings and caveats noted by the study authors: Clinical and demographic metadata were provided uncurated, with the amount varying by source and participant.

Based on the germline V gene, the CDR1 and CDR2 sequences are SGDLS and YYNGEE. Counted from cysteine to phenylalanine, this CDR3 has 12 amino acids. Of all the DNA, just the CDR3 is kept, 36 bases in frame from base 1. Relative to germline, V is 4 bases shorter and J is 1 base shorter, with 2 bases between their ends. Collaborating institutions collected whole blood in K2EDTA tubes following their own protocols. For TCRbeta analysis, collaborators shipped samples as frozen whole blood, isolated PBMCs, or DNA extracted from either of those sample types. Material for sequencing was peripheral blood. The chain links TRBV9 with TRBJ2-2; the D gene cannot be resolved reliably. The sequence derives from a human donor in a cohort sampled during active COVID-19. The CDR3 sequence is CASSQNTGELFF. The nucleotides are TGTGCCAGCAGCCAGAACACCGGGGAGCTGTTTTTT.